The 20 T cell receptor beta chains listed next were all sequenced from one sample in a study of T cell repertoires in cytomegalovirus infection. MiXCR was run by TCRdb on the reads, yielding one entry per CDR3 protein. The sample yields a few hundred thousand distinct CDR3 sequences, more than 8% seen once. Sequenced: PBMCs. All receptors derive from a human donor in good health (CMV status not recorded). Some clones in this sample may be carry-over from other donors' samples.

This clonotype occurred many times. The gene calls are TRBV7-3 and TRBJ2-3, with D unresolved. In germline, CDR1 is SGHTA, CDR2 FQGTGA. Trimming removed 0 bases at V and 0 bases at J, with 13 bases between. This CDR3 has 17 residues. The CDR3 here is CASSLTGSRLSTDTQYF. CDR3 DNA sequence: TGTGCCAGCAGCTTAACGGGTTCGCGGCTGAGCACAGATACGCAGTATTTT.

This clonotype was observed a few times. V gene TRBV29-1 combines with J gene TRBJ1-2; D gene uncertain. Trimming shortened V by 7 bases and J by 0 bases, and 12 bases separated the two germline ends. Per the germline V gene, CDR1 is SQVTM and CDR2 is ANQGSEA. This CDR3 spans 13 amino acids. The CDR3 sequence: CSAETTTNYGYTF. CDR3 DNA: TGCAGCGCCGAGACAACCACTAACTATGGCTACACCTTC.

This clonotype was seen a handful of times. V is TRBV29-1 and J is TRBJ1-5, with TRBD1 matching over 7 bases. Germline lookup yields CDR1 SQVTM and CDR2 ANQGSEA. The CDR3 covers 13 residues. V lost 2 bases and J lost 6; bases outside the gene matches: 4. DNA for the CDR3: TGCAGCGTTGAAATAGGGGGCAGTCAGCCCCAGCATTTT. Translating it yields CSVEIGGSQPQHF. Looking up the rest from reference TRBV29-1 and TRBJ1-5 gives the full variable domain: SAVISQKPSRDICQRGTSLTIQCQVDSQVTMMFWYRQQPGQSLTLIATANQGSEATYESGFVIDKFPISRPNLTFSTLTVSNMSPEDSSIYLCSVEIGGSQPQHFGDGTRLSIL.

This clonotype was counted a few times. The genes are TRBV5-1 and TRBJ2-3; tentative D call: TRBD2 (5 bases). Trimming stripped 4 bases from V and 6 bases from J, with 9 bases between. The CDR3 sequence is 12 residues long. Germline CDR1 SGHRS, CDR2 YFSETQ. CDR3 amino acids: CASSEGKDTQYF. The DNA of the CDR3 is TGCGCCAGCAGCGAGGGAAAGGATACGCAGTATTTT.

This clonotype was detected ten times or more. CDR3 sequence (DNA): TGTGCCAGCAGCCCGACAAGCGGGAGAGCCTACAATGAGCAGTTCTTC. Translated, it gives CASSPTSGRAYNEQFF. The gene calls are TRBV7-3 and TRBJ2-1; 8 bases are a match to TRBD2. CDR3 length: 16 amino acids. Germline V gives CDR1 SGHTA, CDR2 FQGTGA. V shed 5 bases and J 2 bases; nucleotides not matched to a gene: 8.

This clonotype was seen a handful of times. J is TRBJ2-5 and V is TRBV6-2 or TRBV6-3, with 9 bases that match TRBD2. The V segment lost 0 bases and the J segment 5 bases; nucleotides outside the gene matches: 10. The CDR3 extends over 17 amino acids. From germline, CDR1 is MNHEY and CDR2 SVGEGT. In DNA form, the CDR3 reads TGTGCCAGCAGTTACTCACGTAGCGGGAGCTCGATTGAGACCCAGTACTTC. Translated: CASSYSRSGSSIETQYF.

In its sample, this clonotype was seen many times. The chain employs TRBV7-2 and TRBJ2-7; D gene uncertain. The V end was cut by 3 bases, the J end by 2 bases, with 14 bases between. The CDR3 length is 15 residues. Germline CDR1 and CDR2: SGHTA and FQGNSA. The CDR3 loop is CASSFVLDVTYEQYF. CDR3 sequence (DNA): TGTGCCAGCAGCTTCGTACTCGACGTTACCTACGAGCAGTACTTC.

This chain links TRBV27 with TRBJ1-5; the match to TRBD1 covers 7 bases. This CDR3 is 16 amino acids long. V shed 10 bases, J shed 7 bases, and the junction held 19 bases outside the gene matches. CDR1 is MNHEY and CDR2 is SMNVEV in the germline V gene (reference sequence). Here the CDR3 reads CATLPVGQPRGQPQHF. CDR3 in DNA: TGTGCCACCCTCCCGGTGGGACAGCCTCGGGGGCAGCCCCAGCATTTT.

This clonotype appeared many times. The chain has TRBV6-1 and TRBJ2-2; D remains unclear. The CDR3 is 13 amino acids. Trimming took 1 base from V and 6 from J, leaving 6 bases between them. The germline V gene encodes CDR1 MNHNS and CDR2 SASEGT. CDR3 sequence reads: CASSEGGSGELFF. The CDR3 DNA sequence: TGTGCCAGCAGTGAAGGTGGTTCCGGGGAGCTGTTTTTT.

This clonotype was detected only a few times. The rearrangement joins TRBV12-3 or TRBV12-4 to TRBJ1-6; perhaps TRBD1 as D (6 bases). V gave up 5 bases and J gave up 7 bases, with 15 bases separating them. This CDR3 contains 15 residues. The DNA for the CDR3 is TGTGCCAGCAGTCCAAGACAGGTTGGGAATTCACCCCTCCACTTT. This encodes CASSPRQVGNSPLHF.

This chain links TRBV7-2 with TRBJ1-1, with TRBD1 identical over 10 bases. The CDR3 runs to 16 residues. Trimming cost V 3 bases and J 6 bases; bases outside gene matches: 10. CDR1 and CDR2 from the germline V gene are SGHTA and FQGNSA. The chain's CDR3 is CASSFRQGASDPEAFF. The CDR3 DNA is TGTGCCAGCAGCTTTCGACAGGGGGCATCAGATCCTGAAGCTTTCTTT.

This clonotype was picked up a small number of times. V is TRBV14 and J is TRBJ2-3, with 8 nucleotides matching TRBD2. The germline CDR1 and CDR2 sequences are SGHDN and FVKESK. The length of the CDR3 is 18 residues. The V and J ends lost 0 bases and 5 bases, in that order; junction bases with no gene match: 13. The chain's CDR3 is CASSQDKTGLREGDTQYF. Here the CDR3 DNA reads TGTGCCAGCAGCCAAGATAAGACTGGACTCCGGGAGGGAGATACGCAGTATTTT. The full variable domain, with the rest looked up from reference TRBV14 and TRBJ2-3, is EAGVTQFPSHSVIEKGQTVTLRCDPISGHDNLYWYRRVMGKEIKFLLHFVKESKQDESGMPNNRFLAERTGGTYSTLKVQPAELEDSGVYFCASSQDKTGLREGDTQYFGPGTRLTVL.

This clonotype has just a few counts. The chain couples TRBV28 to TRBJ1-5, with D tentatively TRBD1 (5 bases). V was clipped by 4 bases and J by 4 bases, with 14 bases between them. Germline CDR1 reads MDHEN; CDR2 reads SYDVKM. The CDR3 spans 15 residues. The CDR3 DNA follows: TGTGCCAGCAGTTCGGGGGGGGGTAGGAATCAGCCCCAGCATTTT. It is translated as CASSSGGGRNQPQHF.

V usage is TRBV29-1 and J usage is TRBJ1-2, with TRBD1 matching 8 bases. The CDR3 extends over 12 amino acids. Trimming at V came to 0 bases and at J to 7 bases, leaving 1 base not matched to a gene. The germline gives CDR1 SQVTM, CDR2 ANQGSEA. The CDR3 nucleotides are TGCAGCGTTGAAGACACAGGGGGTGGCTACACCTTC. Amino acid sequence: CSVEDTGGGYTF. Looking up the rest from reference TRBV29-1 and TRBJ1-2 gives the full variable domain: SAVISQKPSRDICQRGTSLTIQCQVDSQVTMMFWYRQQPGQSLTLIATANQGSEATYESGFVIDKFPISRPNLTFSTLTVSNMSPEDSSIYLCSVEDTGGGYTFGSGTRLTVV.

The V and J genes are TRBV4-1 and TRBJ1-2; 10 bases are shared with TRBD1. The CDR3 sequence is 16 residues long. In germline, CDR1 is MGHRA, CDR2 YSYEKL. Trimming cost V 4 bases and J 3 bases; bases outside gene matches: 8. The CDR3 DNA reads TGCGCCAGCAGCCCACGGGACAGGGGACTGGACTATGGCTACACCTTC. Translating gives CASSPRDRGLDYGYTF.

This clonotype was observed many times. The chain recombines TRBV7-6 with TRBJ2-3; possibly TRBD1 for D (6 bases). Germline loops: CDR1 SGHVS, CDR2 FNYEAQ. The V end lost 2 bases, the J end lost 6 bases, and 15 bases lay between the germline ends. This CDR3 is 15 amino acids long. The CDR3 spells CASSLSPAGDDTQYF. The CDR3 nucleotides read TGTGCCAGCAGCTTAAGCCCGGCAGGGGACGATACGCAGTATTTT.

V usage is TRBV6-5 and J usage is TRBJ2-5; 11 bases agree with TRBD2. Trimming cost V 2 bases and J 4 bases; bases outside gene matches: 9. The CDR3 sequence is 17 residues long. Germline-derived CDR1 and CDR2 are MNHEY and SVGAGI. The CDR3 nucleotides read TGTGCCAGCAGTTACCTGCCGGGACTAGCGGATCTAGAGACCCAGTACTTC. Protein sequence: CASSYLPGLADLETQYF.

This clonotype was detected only a few times. The V gene is TRBV7-2, the J gene TRBJ1-1; unclear D gene. Trimming shortened V by 1 base and J by 8 bases, and 8 bases separated the two germline ends. The CDR3 covers 12 residues. CDR1 SGHTA and CDR2 FQGNSA come from the germline V gene. The CDR3 DNA reads as TGTGCCAGCAGCTTAGTGTCCGAGGAAGCTTTCTTT. Its translation is CASSLVSEEAFF.

This clonotype was detected only a few times. This rearrangement joins TRBV28 to TRBJ2-3; D is unresolved. CDR1 and CDR2 (germline): MDHEN, SYDVKM. This CDR3 contains 14 residues. Between the trimmed V and J ends, which lost 6 bases and 2 bases, there was a span of 12 bases. CDR3 in amino acids: CASSLFQATDTQYF. CDR3 sequence (DNA): TGTGCCAGCAGCCTATTTCAAGCCACAGATACGCAGTATTTT.

The V and J genes are TRBV12-3 or TRBV12-4 and TRBJ1-2; no reliable D call. The CDR3 is 11 residues long. V shed 8 bases and J shed 3 bases, with 7 bases lying between them. The CDR3 DNA reads TGTGCCAGCGGGTTGGACTATGGCTACACCTTC. As protein: CASGLDYGYTF.